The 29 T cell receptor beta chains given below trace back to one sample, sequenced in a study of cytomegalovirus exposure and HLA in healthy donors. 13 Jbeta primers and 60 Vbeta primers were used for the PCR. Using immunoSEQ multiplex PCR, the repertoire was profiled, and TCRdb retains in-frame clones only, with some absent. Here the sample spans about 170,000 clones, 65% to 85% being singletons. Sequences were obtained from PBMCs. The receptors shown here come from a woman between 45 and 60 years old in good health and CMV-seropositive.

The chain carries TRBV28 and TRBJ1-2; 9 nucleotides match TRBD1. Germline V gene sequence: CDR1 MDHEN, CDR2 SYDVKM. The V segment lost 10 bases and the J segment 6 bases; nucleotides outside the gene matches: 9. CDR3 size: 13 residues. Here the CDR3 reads CATSLQGAHGYTF. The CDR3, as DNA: TGTGCCACCTCTTTACAGGGGGCGCATGGCTACACCTTC.

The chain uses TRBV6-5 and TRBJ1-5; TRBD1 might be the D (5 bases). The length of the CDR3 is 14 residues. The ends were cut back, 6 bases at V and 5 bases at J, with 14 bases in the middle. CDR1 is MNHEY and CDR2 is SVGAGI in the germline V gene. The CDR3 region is CASSPSGGDQPQHF. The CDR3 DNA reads TGTGCCAGCAGCCCAAGCGGGGGGGATCAGCCCCAGCATTTT.

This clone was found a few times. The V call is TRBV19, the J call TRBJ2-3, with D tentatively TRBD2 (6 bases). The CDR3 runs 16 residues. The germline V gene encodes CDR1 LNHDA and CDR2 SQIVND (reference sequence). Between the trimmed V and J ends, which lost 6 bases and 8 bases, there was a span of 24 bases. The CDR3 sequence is CASSPPNSGRAGTQYF. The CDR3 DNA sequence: TGTGCCAGTAGCCCCCCAAACTCAGGGAGAGCGGGTACGCAGTATTTT.

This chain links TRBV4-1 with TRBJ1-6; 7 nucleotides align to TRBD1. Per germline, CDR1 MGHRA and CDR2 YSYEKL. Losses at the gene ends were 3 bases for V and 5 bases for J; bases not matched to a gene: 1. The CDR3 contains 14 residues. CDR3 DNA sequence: TGCGCCAGCAGCCATACAGGGGATAATTCACCCCTCCACTTT. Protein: CASSHTGDNSPLHF.

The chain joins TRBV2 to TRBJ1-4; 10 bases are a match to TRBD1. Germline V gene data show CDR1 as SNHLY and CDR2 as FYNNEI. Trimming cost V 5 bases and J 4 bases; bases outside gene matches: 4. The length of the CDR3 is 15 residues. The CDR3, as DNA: TGTGCCAGCAGTAATGACAGGGGGCATAATGAAAAACTGTTTTTT. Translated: CASSNDRGHNEKLFF.

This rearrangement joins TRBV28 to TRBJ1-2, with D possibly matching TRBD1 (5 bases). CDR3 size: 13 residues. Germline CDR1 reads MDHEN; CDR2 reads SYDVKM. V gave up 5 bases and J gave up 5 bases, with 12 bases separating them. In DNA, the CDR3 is TGTGCCAGCAGTCCCGACAGCTTATATGGCTACACCTTC. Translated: CASSPDSLYGYTF.

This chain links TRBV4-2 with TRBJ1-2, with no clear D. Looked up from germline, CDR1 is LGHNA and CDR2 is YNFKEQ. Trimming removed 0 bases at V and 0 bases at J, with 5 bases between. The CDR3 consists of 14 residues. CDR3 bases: TGTGCCAGCAGCCAAGATCGGGCTAACTATGGCTACACCTTC. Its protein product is CASSQDRANYGYTF.

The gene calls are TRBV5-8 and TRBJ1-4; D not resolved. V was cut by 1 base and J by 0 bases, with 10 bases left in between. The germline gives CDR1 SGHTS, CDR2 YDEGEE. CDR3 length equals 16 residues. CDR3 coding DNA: TGTGCCAGCAGCTTGTTTGGCGGTGCAACTAATGAAAAACTGTTTTTT. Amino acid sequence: CASSLFGGATNEKLFF.

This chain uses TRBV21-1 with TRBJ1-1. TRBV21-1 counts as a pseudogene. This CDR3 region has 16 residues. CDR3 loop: CASSKSGVQKNTEAFF. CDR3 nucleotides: TGTGCCAGCAGCAAAAGCGGGGTACAGAAGAACACTGAAGCTTTCTTT.

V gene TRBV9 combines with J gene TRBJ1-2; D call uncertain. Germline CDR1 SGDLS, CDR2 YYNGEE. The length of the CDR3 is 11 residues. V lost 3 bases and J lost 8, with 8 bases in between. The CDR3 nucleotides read TGTGCCAGCAGCGGGGCGTGGGGCTACACCTTC. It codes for CASSGAWGYTF.

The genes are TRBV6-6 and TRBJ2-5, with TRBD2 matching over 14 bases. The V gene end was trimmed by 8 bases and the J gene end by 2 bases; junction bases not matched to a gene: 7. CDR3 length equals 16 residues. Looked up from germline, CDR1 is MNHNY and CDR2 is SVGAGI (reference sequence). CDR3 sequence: CASLGLAGGGQETQYF. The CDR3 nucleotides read TGTGCCAGCCTCGGACTAGCGGGGGGAGGGCAAGAGACCCAGTACTTC.

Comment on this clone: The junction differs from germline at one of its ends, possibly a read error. CDR3 loop: CSSSRQGGDTQYF. CDR3 nucleotide sequence: TGTTCCAGCAGCCGACAGGGGGGGGATACGCAGTATTTT. V gene TRBV7-9 combines with J gene TRBJ2-3; the match to TRBD1 covers 9 bases. This CDR3 spans 13 amino acids. Germline loops: CDR1 SEHNR, CDR2 FQNEAQ (reference sequence).

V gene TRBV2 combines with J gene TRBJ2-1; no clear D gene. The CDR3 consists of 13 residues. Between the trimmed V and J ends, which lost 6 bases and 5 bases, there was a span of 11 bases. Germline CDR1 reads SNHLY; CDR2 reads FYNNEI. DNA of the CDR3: TGTGCCAGCAGACTTGACTCTGACAATGAGCAGTTCTTC. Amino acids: CASRLDSDNEQFF.

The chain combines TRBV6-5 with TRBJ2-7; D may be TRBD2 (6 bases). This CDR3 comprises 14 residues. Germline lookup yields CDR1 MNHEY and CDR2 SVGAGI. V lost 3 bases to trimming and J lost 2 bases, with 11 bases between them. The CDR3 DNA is TGTGCCAGCAGTTATTCTACTAGCACCTACGAGCAGTACTTC. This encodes CASSYSTSTYEQYF.

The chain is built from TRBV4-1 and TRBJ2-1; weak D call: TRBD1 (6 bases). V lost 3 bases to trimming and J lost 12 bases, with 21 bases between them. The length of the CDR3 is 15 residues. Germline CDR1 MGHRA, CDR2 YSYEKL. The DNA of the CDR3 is TGCGCCAGCAGCCACGGACAGATCCACATCGATGGGCAGTTCTTC. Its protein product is CASSHGQIHIDGQFF.

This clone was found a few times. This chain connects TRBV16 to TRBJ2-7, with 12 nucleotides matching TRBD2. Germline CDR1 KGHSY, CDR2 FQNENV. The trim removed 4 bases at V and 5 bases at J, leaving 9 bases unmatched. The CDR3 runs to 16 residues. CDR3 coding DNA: TGTGCCAGCAGCCCGCGGGAGACTAGCGGGAGCAACGAGCAGTACTTC. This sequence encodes CASSPRETSGSNEQYF.

CDR3 DNA sequence: TGTGCCAGCAGCCCAGAAGGGACAGGCAATCAGCCCCAGCATTTT. Translating it yields CASSPEGTGNQPQHF. This chain connects TRBV7-3 to TRBJ1-5, with 7 bases matching TRBD1. The CDR3 loop spans 15 amino acids. V shed 5 bases and J 2 bases; nucleotides not matched to a gene: 6. CDR1 SGHTA and CDR2 FQGTGA come from the germline V gene. The variable domain in full, with the rest retrieved from reference TRBV7-3 and TRBJ1-5, is GAGVSQTPSNKVTEKGKYVELRCDPISGHTALYWYRQSLGQGPEFLIYFQGTGAADDSGLPNDRFFAVRPEGSVSTLKIQRTERGDSAVYLCASSPEGTGNQPQHFGDGTRLSIL.

The CDR3 DNA follows: TGCGCCAGCAGCCAAGACCCGGGAGTTACCTACGAGCAGTACTTC. Its translation: CASSQDPGVTYEQYF. The V and J genes are TRBV4-3 and TRBJ2-7, with D perhaps TRBD2 (6 bases). CDR1 LGHNA and CDR2 YSLEER come from the germline V gene. This CDR3 has 15 residues. Between the trimmed V and J ends, which lost 0 bases and 2 bases, there was a span of 11 bases.

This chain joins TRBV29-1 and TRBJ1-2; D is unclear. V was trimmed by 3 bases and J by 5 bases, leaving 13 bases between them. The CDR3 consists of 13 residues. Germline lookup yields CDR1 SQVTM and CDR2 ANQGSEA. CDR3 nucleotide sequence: TGCAGCGTTGATAGTAGGACGGGATATGGCTACACCTTC. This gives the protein CSVDSRTGYGYTF.

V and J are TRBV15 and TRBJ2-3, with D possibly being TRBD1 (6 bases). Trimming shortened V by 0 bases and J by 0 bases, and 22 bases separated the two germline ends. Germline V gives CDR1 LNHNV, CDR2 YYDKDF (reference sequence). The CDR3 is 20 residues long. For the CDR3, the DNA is TGTGCCACCAGCAGAGATTGGGGGACAATAGGCAAGAAGAGCACAGATACGCAGTATTTT. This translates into CATSRDWGTIGKKSTDTQYF. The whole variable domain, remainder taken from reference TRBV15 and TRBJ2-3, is DAMVIQNPRYQVTQFGKPVTLSCSQTLNHNVMYWYQQKSSQAPKLLFHYYDKDFNNEADTPDNFQSRRPNTSFCFLDIRSPGLGDTAMYLCATSRDWGTIGKKSTDTQYFGPGTRLTVL.

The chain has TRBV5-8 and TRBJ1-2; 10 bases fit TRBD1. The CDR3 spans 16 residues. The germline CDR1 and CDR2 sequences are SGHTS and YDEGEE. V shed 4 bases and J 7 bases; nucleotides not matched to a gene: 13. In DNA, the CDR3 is TGTGCCAGCAGCGAGACAGGGGGCGCCCCGTACGGTGGCTACACCTTC. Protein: CASSETGGAPYGGYTF.

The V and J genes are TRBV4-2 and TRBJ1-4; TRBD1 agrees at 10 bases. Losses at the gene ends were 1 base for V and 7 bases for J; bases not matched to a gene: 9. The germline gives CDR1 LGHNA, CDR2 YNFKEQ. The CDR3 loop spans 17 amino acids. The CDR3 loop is CASSQGDADRGIEKLFF. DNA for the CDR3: TGTGCCAGCAGCCAAGGCGATGCGGACAGGGGGATTGAAAAACTGTTTTTT.

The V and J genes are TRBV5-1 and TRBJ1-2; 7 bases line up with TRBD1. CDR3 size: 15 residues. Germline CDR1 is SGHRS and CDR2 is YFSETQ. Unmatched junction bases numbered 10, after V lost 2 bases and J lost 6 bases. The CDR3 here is CASSLGADRVDGYTF. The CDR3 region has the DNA TGCGCCAGCAGCTTAGGCGCCGACAGGGTCGATGGCTACACCTTC.

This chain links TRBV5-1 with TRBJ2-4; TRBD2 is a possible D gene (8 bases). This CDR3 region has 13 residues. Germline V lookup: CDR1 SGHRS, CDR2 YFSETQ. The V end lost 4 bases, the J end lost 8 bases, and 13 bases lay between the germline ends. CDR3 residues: CASSREGADIQYF. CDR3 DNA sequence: TGCGCCAGCAGCCGGGAGGGGGCTGACATTCAGTACTTC.

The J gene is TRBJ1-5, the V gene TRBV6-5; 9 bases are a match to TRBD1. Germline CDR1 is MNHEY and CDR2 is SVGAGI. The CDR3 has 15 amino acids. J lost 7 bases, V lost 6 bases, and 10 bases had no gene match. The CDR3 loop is CASSPRTGDGQPQHF. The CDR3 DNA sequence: TGTGCCAGCAGCCCCAGGACAGGGGATGGCCAGCCCCAGCATTTT.

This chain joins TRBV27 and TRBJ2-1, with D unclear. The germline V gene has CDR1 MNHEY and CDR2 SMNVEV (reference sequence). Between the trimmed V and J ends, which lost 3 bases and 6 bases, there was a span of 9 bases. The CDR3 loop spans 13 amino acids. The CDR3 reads CASSFGPFNEQFF. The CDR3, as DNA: TGTGCCAGCAGTTTTGGGCCCTTCAATGAGCAGTTCTTC.

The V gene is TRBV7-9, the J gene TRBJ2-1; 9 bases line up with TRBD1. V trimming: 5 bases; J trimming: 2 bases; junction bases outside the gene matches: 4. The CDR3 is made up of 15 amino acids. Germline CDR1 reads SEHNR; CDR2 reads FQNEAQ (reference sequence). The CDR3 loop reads CASSLGQGAYNEQFF. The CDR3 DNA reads TGTGCCAGCAGCCTGGGACAGGGAGCCTACAATGAGCAGTTCTTC.

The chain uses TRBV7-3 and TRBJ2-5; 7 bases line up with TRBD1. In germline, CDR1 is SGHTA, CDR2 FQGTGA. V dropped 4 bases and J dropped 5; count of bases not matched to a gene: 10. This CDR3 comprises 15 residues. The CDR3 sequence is CASSSTGIGGETQYF. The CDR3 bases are TGTGCCAGCAGCTCAACCGGGATAGGGGGCGAGACCCAGTACTTC.

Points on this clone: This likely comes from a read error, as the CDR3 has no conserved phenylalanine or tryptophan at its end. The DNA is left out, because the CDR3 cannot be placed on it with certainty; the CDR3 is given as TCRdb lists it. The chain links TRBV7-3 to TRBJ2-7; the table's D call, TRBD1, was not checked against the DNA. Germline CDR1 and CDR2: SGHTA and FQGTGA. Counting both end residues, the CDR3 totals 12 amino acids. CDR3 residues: CANTPVRDRGIQ.